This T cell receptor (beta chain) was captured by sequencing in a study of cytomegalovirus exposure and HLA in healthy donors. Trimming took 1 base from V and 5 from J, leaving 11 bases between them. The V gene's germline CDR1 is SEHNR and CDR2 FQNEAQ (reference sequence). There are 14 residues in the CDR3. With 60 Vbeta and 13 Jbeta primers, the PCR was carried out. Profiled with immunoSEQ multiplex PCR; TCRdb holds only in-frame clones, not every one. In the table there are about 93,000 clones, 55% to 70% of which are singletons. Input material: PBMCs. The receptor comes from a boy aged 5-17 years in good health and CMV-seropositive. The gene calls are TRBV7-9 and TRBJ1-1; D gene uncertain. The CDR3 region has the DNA TGTGCCAGCAGCTTAGGGTCGGGGATGACTGAAGCTTTCTTT. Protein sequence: CASSLGSGMTEAFF.